This T cell receptor (beta chain) was obtained from a study of cytomegalovirus exposure and HLA in healthy donors. Study-wide context: Around 89 million unique TCRs from HLA-typed donors made up an early data release.

The study, taken as a whole, reports: HLA-A and HLA-B allele assignments for most subjects were reportedly predicted accurately using TCR beta sequences. In a later analysis, common viral pathogens appeared linked to several of the most significant clusters.

13 Jbeta primers and 60 Vbeta primers were used for the PCR. The table came from immunoSEQ multiplex PCR; TCRdb's copy has only in-frame clones and leaves some out. The table records about 130,000 clones, approximately 85% of them present only once. The V and J ends lost 2 bases and 10 bases respectively, with 19 bases between them. This CDR3 spans 15 amino acids. Germline CDR1 is SGHTA and CDR2 is FQGTGA. For this clone: What it recognizes is unknown.

The source is a boy between 10 and 17 years old in good health and CMV-seronegative. This sequence joins TRBV7-3 and TRBJ2-3, with D possibly being TRBD2 (6 bases). The sample was PBMCs. For the CDR3, the DNA is TGTGCCAGCAGCTTAGAGGGGACTGCCGGGCCGGCGCAGTATTTT. Translating it yields CASSLEGTAGPAQYF. The whole variable domain, remainder taken from reference TRBV7-3 and TRBJ2-3, is GAGVSQTPSNKVTEKGKYVELRCDPISGHTALYWYRQSLGQGPEFLIYFQGTGAADDSGLPNDRFFAVRPEGSVSTLKIQRTERGDSAVYLCASSLEGTAGPAQYFGPGTRLTVL.